A selection of T cell receptor beta chains follows, all from one sample in a study of vaccination effects on CD4 cells after COVID-19. Libraries were prepared by immunoSEQ multiplex PCR; TCRdb keeps only in-frame clonotypes and omits some of them. The sample shows 27,000 or so clones, about four fifths of them seen only once. Their antigens are not known. The sequences come from CD4+ T cells from PBMCs cultured with HCoV-NL63 spike peptides, collected after COVID-19 vaccination. The receptors were sampled from a human donor who received a COVID-19 vaccine. Some clones in this sample may be carry-over from other donors' samples. Each CDR3 is given with its conserved first and last residue. A D gene is named only where the DNA matches it firmly. Clone size is shown for a subset of rows, as once, few, many or a class of expanded clone.

V gene	D gene	J gene	clone size	CDR3 length	CDR3 DNA	CDR3 protein
TRBV29-1	.	TRBJ2-3	.	13	TGCGGAGGTAGATTAGCTAGCACAGATACGCAGTATTTT	CGGRLASTDTQYF
TRBV29-1	.	TRBJ1-3	.	14	TGCAGCGTTAGAGTGCAGGCCTCTGGAAACACCATATATTTT	CSVRVQASGNTIYF
TRBV12-3/TRBV12-4	.	TRBJ1-2	.	13	TGTGCCAGCAGTTTATCACCGGGGGGTGGCTACACCTTC	CASSLSPGGGYTF
TRBV9	TRBD1	TRBJ1-3	once	19	TGTGCCAGCAGCCCCCAAACCCCGGGACAGGGGAGCTCTGGAAACACCATATATTTT	CASSPQTPGQGSSGNTIYF
TRBV5-1	TRBD2	TRBJ2-5	.	16	TGCGCCAGCAGTGGTAGCCTAGCGGGGTTCCAAGAGACCCAGTACTTC	CASSGSLAGFQETQYF
TRBV2	TRBD2	TRBJ2-5	.	15	TGTGCCAGCACTGGGACTAGCGGTCTCCAAGAGACCCAGTACTTC	CASTGTSGLQETQYF
TRBV15	TRBD1	TRBJ1-5	.	19	TGTGCCACCAGCAGCGCGGGACAGGCCCCGAGGGCTAGCAATCAGCCCCAGCATTTT	CATSSAGQAPRASNQPQHF
TRBV24-1	.	TRBJ1-4	.	13	TGTGCCACCAGCGACAGACTTAATGAAAAACTGTTTTTT	CATSDRLNEKLFF
TRBV5-5	.	TRBJ1-4	.	17	TGTGCCACCTCATCCTCCCGTTCGGGACATACTAATGAAAAACTGTTTTTT	CATSSSRSGHTNEKLFF
TRBV7-2	.	TRBJ1-3	.	14	TGTGCCAGCAGCTTAGAAGGTCGTGGAAACACCATATATTTT	CASSLEGRGNTIYF
TRBV13	TRBD1	TRBJ1-1	.	16	TGTGCCAGCAGCTTGAAGGGGGCGGTTAGGGGAACTGAAGCTTTCTTT	CASSLKGAVRGTEAFF
TRBV19	TRBD1	TRBJ1-1	.	17	TGTGCCAGTAGGGCCGGGACAGGGGCGCAGCGGAACACTGAAGCTTTCTTT	CASRAGTGAQRNTEAFF
TRBV6-5	.	TRBJ1-1	.	13	TGTGCCAGCAGTTACGGCTCGAACACTGAAGCTTTCTTT	CASSYGSNTEAFF
TRBV18	.	TRBJ1-1	.	14	TGTGCCAGCTCACCCGGGGTGGTTCGAAGTGAAGCTTTCTTT	CASSPGVVRSEAFF
TRBV4-3	.	TRBJ1-1	.	14	TGCGCCAGCAGCCAATATCAAGGGGACACTGAAGCTTTCTTT	CASSQYQGDTEAFF
TRBV30	.	TRBJ1-5	.	13	TGTGCCTGGAGTGTAAATAATAATCAGCCCCAGCATTTT	CAWSVNNNQPQHF
TRBV6-5	.	TRBJ1-1	few	15	TGTGCCAGCAGTAACCGGAAGGGGACCCACACTGAAGCTTTCTTT	CASSNRKGTHTEAFF
TRBV6-5	TRBD1	TRBJ1-2	.	12	TGTGCCAGCAAGGACAGGGCGGGAGGCTACACCTTC	CASKDRAGGYTF
TRBV24-1	TRBD2	TRBJ2-1	.	15	TGTGCCACCAGTGTTGGGACTAGCGGGGGTGGTGAGCAGTTCTTC	CATSVGTSGGGEQFF
TRBV10-2	TRBD1	TRBJ2-5	.	14	TGCGCCAGCAGAGCCGACAGGGATGGAGAGACCCAGTACTTC	CASRADRDGETQYF
TRBV9	.	TRBJ1-1	.	15	TGTGCCAGCAGCGTAGGTCCGCAGTTGAACACTGAAGCTTTCTTT	CASSVGPQLNTEAFF
TRBV10-3	.	TRBJ1-6	few	13	TGTGCCATCCAAGGGGACAATAATTCACCCCTCCACTTT	CAIQGDNNSPLHF
TRBV7-9	.	TRBJ1-2	few	14	TGTGCCAGCAGCTTAGGAGGGCCCTACGGTGGCTACACCTTC	CASSLGGPYGGYTF
TRBV6-1	TRBD1	TRBJ1-4	.	16	TGTGCCAGCAGTGAAGCGTTAACAGGGGGCAGTGAAAAACTGTTTTTT	CASSEALTGGSEKLFF
TRBV5-1	TRBD1	TRBJ2-6	.	16	TGCGCCAGCAGCTTGGTAGGGACAGCAGGGGCCAACGTCCTGACTTTC	CASSLVGTAGANVLTF
TRBV11-2	TRBD2	TRBJ2-5	.	13	TGTGCCTCAGCGGGGGTCATACAAGAGACCCAGTACTTC	CASAGVIQETQYF